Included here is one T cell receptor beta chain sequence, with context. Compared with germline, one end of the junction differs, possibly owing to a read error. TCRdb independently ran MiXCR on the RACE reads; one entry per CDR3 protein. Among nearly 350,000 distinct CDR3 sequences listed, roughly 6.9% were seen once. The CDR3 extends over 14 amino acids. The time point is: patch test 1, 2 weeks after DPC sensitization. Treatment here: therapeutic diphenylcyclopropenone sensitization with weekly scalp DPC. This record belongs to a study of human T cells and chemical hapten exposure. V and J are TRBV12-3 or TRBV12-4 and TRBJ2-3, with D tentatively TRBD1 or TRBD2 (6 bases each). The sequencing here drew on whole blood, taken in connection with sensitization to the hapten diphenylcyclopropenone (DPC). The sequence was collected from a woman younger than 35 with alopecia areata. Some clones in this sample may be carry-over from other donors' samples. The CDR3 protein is CASTLGGITDTQYF. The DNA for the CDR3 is TGTGCCAGCACTTTAGGGGGGATCACAGATACGCAGTATTTT.